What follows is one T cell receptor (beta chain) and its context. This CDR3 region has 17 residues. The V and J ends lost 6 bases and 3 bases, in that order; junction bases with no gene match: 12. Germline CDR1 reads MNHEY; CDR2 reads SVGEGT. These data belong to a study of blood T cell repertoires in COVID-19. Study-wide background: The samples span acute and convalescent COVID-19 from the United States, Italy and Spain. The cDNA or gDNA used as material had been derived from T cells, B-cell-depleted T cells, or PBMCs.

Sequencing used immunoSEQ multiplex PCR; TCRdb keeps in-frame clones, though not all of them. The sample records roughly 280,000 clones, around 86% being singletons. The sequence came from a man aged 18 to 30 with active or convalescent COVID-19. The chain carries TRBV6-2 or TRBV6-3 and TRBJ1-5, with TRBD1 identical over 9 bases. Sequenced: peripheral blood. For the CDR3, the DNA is TGTGCCAGCAGCCGGCTTGGGACAGGGTCGGTCAATCAGCCCCAGCATTTT. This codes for CASSRLGTGSVNQPQHF.